A selection of T cell receptor beta chains follows, all from one sample in a study of metastatic and nonmetastatic thyroid tumors. TCRdb reassembled clones from the PCR reads with MiXCR. The repertoire holds fewer than 70,000 clones, with roughly 29% as singletons. Specimen: blood. Receptors originate from a female donor with papillary thyroid cancer or a benign thyroid nodule (not recorded which). Some clones in this sample may be carry-over from other donors' samples. Both conserved end residues are part of each CDR3. The D gene is left open where the match is weak. Clone size, where shown, is once, few, many, or a class for clones that have expanded.

>TRBJ1-2|TRBD1|TRBV5-8|-
TGTGCCAGCAGCTTGGATGGGGACAGATATGGCTACACCTTC
CASSLDGDRYGYTF
>TRBJ1-1|TRBD1|TRBV6-1|-
TGTGCCAGCAGTCCCCCAGGGGGGAACACTGAAGCTTTCTTT
CASSPPGGNTEAFF
>TRBJ1-1|TRBD1|TRBV7-6|many
TGTGCCAGCAGCCCGGACAGGGGGAACACTGAAGCTTTCTTT
CASSPDRGNTEAFF
>TRBJ2-1|-|TRBV6-1|few
TGTGCCAGCAGTGAGTGGGTAAGAGATGAGCAGTTCTTC
CASSEWVRDEQFF
>TRBJ2-1|-|TRBV6-2/TRBV6-3|-
TGTGCCAGCAGTTACTCAGTCCCGGGACTTAGCTCCTACAATGAGCAGTTCTTC
CASSYSVPGLSSYNEQFF
>TRBJ1-5|-|TRBV6-2/TRBV6-3|few
TGTGCCAGCAGTTTTCCACCCTGGGGGGATCAGCCCCAGCATTTT
CASSFPPWGDQPQHF
>TRBJ1-4|TRBD1|TRBV20-1|-
TGCAGTGCTAGGCACCAGACAGGGCCTAATGAAAAACTGTTTTTT
CSARHQTGPNEKLFF
>TRBJ1-2|-|TRBV11-3|-
TGTGCCAGCAGCTTAGAAGGAGCAGACTATGGCTACACCTTC
CASSLEGADYGYTF
>TRBJ1-2|-|TRBV6-5|few
TGTGCCAGCAGTTACTCGACGGGGAACTATGGCTACACCTTC
CASSYSTGNYGYTF
>TRBJ2-7|TRBD2|TRBV28|medium-sized
TGTGCCAGCAGTGAACAGCGGGGCTCCTACGAGCAGTACTTC
CASSEQRGSYEQYF
>TRBJ2-1|-|TRBV20-1|many
TGCAGTGCTAGAGATCGAGGGGACCGCTCCTACAATGAGCAGTTCTTC
CSARDRGDRSYNEQFF
>TRBJ2-7|-|TRBV12-3/TRBV12-4|few
TGTGCCAGCAGTTTTTCCCGGCGGGGTGGGAGCTACGAGCAGTACTTC
CASSFSRRGGSYEQYF
>TRBJ2-3|TRBD2|TRBV5-1|-
TGCGCCAGCAGCTTTAGCGGGATCACAGATACGCAGTATTTT
CASSFSGITDTQYF
>TRBJ1-6|-|TRBV10-3|few
TGTGCCATCAGTGAGTCGAATGGCGGGGATTCACCCCTCCACTTT
CAISESNGGDSPLHF
>TRBJ2-1|-|TRBV16|many
TGTGCCAGCAGCCAATATACAGGGAAGTCTGAGCAGTTCTTC
CASSQYTGKSEQFF
>TRBJ2-7|-|TRBV2|-
TGTGCCAGCTCACGCGGGTTCTACGAGCAGTACTTC
CASSRGFYEQYF
>TRBJ1-2|TRBD1|TRBV6-1|-
TGTGCCAGCAGTGACCACAGGGGAGACTATGGCTACACCTTC
CASSDHRGDYGYTF
>TRBJ2-2|-|TRBV3-1|-
TGTGCCAGCAGCCAATTCGGCACCGGGGAGCTGTTTTTT
CASSQFGTGELFF
>TRBJ2-1|-|TRBV19|few
TGTGCCAGTAGTATTGGCGGGAATGAGCAGTTCTTC
CASSIGGNEQFF
>TRBJ1-4|TRBD1|TRBV6-1|-
TGTGCCAGCAGTCCCGGGGGGACAGGGGCAGAAAAACTGTTTTTT
CASSPGGTGAEKLFF
>TRBJ2-3|TRBD1|TRBV18|-
TGTGCCAGCTCACCAGAGACAGGGGGTACAGATACGCAGTATTTT
CASSPETGGTDTQYF
>TRBJ1-1|-|TRBV7-6|-
TGTGCCAGCAGCTTACAACAGAACACTGAAGCTTTCTTT
CASSLQQNTEAFF
>TRBJ1-1|-|TRBV6-1|few
TGTGCCAGCAGTGGACACTTTGAAGCTTTCTTT
CASSGHFEAFF
>TRBJ1-6|TRBD1|TRBV11-2|-
TGTGCCAGCAGCTTACAGGGACAGGGGAATTCACCCCTCCACTTT
CASSLQGQGNSPLHF
>TRBJ1-5|-|TRBV19|-
TGTGCCAGTAGTAAGGGGCTTCGGCAGCCCCAGCATTTT
CASSKGLRQPQHF
>TRBJ2-7|-|TRBV5-1|-
TGCGCCAGCAGACTGGCCGGGACGATAAGGGACGAGCAGTACTTC
CASRLAGTIRDEQYF
>TRBJ2-1|TRBD2|TRBV6-2/TRBV6-3|few
TGTGCCAGCAGACAAGGGCTAGCGGCCCACAATGAGCAGTTCTTC
CASRQGLAAHNEQFF
>TRBJ1-6|-|TRBV27|few
TGTGCCAGCAGTTTATCAGAAGGCAATTCACCCCTCCACTTT
CASSLSEGNSPLHF
>TRBJ2-7|-|TRBV11-1|-
TGTGCCAGCAGCTTAGAACCAGGAGCCTACGAGCAGTACTTC
CASSLEPGAYEQYF
>TRBJ1-6|-|TRBV7-9|few
TGTGCCAGCAGCTCCACCCGGAGCTATAATTCACCCCTCCACTTT
CASSSTRSYNSPLHF
>TRBJ2-2|TRBD1|TRBV19|few
TGTGCCAGTAGTGGGGACAGCTGGCGGCTCGGGGAGCTGTTTTTT
CASSGDSWRLGELFF
>TRBJ2-1|TRBD2|TRBV11-1|few
TGTGCCAGCAGCTCAGGACTAGCGGGAATATCCTACAATGAGCAGTTCTTC
CASSSGLAGISYNEQFF
>TRBJ1-2|-|TRBV3-1|-
TGTGCCAGCAGCAGGGAGGGCGGCTACACCTTC
CASSREGGYTF
>TRBJ1-3|TRBD1|TRBV28|few
TGTGCCAGCAGCGAGGGGGCTTTAGCGGGAAACACCATATATTTT
CASSEGALAGNTIYF
>TRBJ1-1|-|TRBV19|few
TGTGCCAGTAGCCCCGGACGGTTGAACACTGAAGCTTTCTTT
CASSPGRLNTEAFF
>TRBJ1-1|-|TRBV7-2|few
TGTGCCAGCAGCTCCATCCATAACACTGAAGCTTTCTTT
CASSSIHNTEAFF
>TRBJ1-1|-|TRBV19|few
TGTGCCAGTAGTATGGGCACTGAAGCTTTCTTT
CASSMGTEAFF
>TRBJ2-3|-|TRBV2|-
TGTGCCAGCTCCTTAAGAGCTGTAGCCGACACAGATACGCAGTATTTT
CASSLRAVADTDTQYF
>TRBJ2-2|-|TRBV28|-
TGTGCCAGCAGCCCAGGGTTGGCCACCGGGGAGCTGTTTTTT
CASSPGLATGELFF
>TRBJ2-7|TRBD2|TRBV20-1|many
TGCAGTGCTAGTTTCCTAGCGGGAGACTACGAGCAGTACTTC
CSASFLAGDYEQYF
>TRBJ1-5|TRBD1|TRBV2|-
TGTGCCAGCAGTGATGGGCAGGGGGCCTATCAGCCCCAGCATTTT
CASSDGQGAYQPQHF
>TRBJ2-2|-|TRBV5-1|few
TGCGCCAGCAGCTTGGGTCTGGGCAGGGACACCGGGGAGCTGTTTTTT
CASSLGLGRDTGELFF
>TRBJ2-6|-|TRBV6-1|few
TGTGCCAGCAAAAGCGGCTCTGGGGCCAACGTCCTGACTTTC
CASKSGSGANVLTF
>TRBJ2-5|-|TRBV7-3|once
TGTGCCAGCAGCCCTTCTGACGGAGAGACCCAGTACTTC
CASSPSDGETQYF
>TRBJ2-7|-|TRBV27|few
TGTGCCAGCAGTCGAGGGCAGTCAAGCTCCTACGAGCAGTACTTC
CASSRGQSSSYEQYF
>TRBJ1-2|-|TRBV28|-
TGTGCCAGCAGTACGAGCGGGCCGCCTAATTCTTATGGCTACACCTTC
CASSTSGPPNSYGYTF
>TRBJ1-2|-|TRBV6-1|few
TGTGCCAGCAGCTTCGCCGGGGAGGGGCCCCGCTATGGCTACACCTTC
CASSFAGEGPRYGYTF
>TRBJ2-7|-|TRBV7-2|once
TGTGCCAGCAGCTTACCGCCCCACCTGGGGGCTTTCTACGAGCAGTACTTC
CASSLPPHLGAFYEQYF
>TRBJ2-3|TRBD2|TRBV20-1|many
TGCAGTGCTAGAGACAAGACTAGCGGGGGGAGCACAGATACGCAGTATTTT
CSARDKTSGGSTDTQYF
>TRBJ1-1|-|TRBV20-1|few
TGCAGTGCTAGCGAGACACCTACGAACACTGAAGCTTTCTTT
CSASETPTNTEAFF
>TRBJ2-5|-|TRBV7-2|few
TGTGCCAGCAGCTTATCACGGGAGACCCAGTACTTC
CASSLSRETQYF
>TRBJ2-1|TRBD2|TRBV6-1|medium-sized
TGTGCCAGCAGGTGGGACGGGGGGAGCTCCTACAATGAGCAGTTCTTC
CASRWDGGSSYNEQFF
>TRBJ1-5|-|TRBV18|few
TGTGCCAGCTCACTTACATCGAATAGCCCGAATCAGCCCCAGCATTTT
CASSLTSNSPNQPQHF